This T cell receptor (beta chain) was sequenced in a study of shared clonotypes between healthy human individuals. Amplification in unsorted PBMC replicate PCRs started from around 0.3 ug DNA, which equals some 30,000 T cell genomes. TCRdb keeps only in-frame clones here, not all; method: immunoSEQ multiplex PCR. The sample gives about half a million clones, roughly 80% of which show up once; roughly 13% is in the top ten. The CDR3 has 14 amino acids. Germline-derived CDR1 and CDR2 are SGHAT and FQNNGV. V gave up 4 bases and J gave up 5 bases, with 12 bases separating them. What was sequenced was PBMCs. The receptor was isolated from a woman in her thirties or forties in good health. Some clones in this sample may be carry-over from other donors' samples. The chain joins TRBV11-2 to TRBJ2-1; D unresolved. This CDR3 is CASSSYRANNEQFF. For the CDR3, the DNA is TGTGCCAGCAGCTCGTACCGGGCCAACAATGAGCAGTTCTTC.